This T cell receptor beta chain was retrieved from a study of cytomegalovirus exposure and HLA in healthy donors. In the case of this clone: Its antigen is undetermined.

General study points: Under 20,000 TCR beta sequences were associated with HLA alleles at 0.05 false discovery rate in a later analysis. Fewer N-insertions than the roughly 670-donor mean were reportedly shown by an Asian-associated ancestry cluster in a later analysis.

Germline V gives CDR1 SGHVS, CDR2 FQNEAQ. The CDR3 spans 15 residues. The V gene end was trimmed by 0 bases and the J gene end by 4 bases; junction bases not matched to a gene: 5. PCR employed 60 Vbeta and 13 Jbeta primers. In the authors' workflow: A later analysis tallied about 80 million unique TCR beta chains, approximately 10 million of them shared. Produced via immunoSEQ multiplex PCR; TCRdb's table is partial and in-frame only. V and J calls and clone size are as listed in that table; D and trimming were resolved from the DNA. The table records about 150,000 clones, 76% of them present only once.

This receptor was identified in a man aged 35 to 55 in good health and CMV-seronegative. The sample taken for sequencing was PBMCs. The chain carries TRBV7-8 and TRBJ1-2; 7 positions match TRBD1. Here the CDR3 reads CASSLAGTDRYGYTF. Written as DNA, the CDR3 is TGTGCCAGCAGCTTAGCCGGGACAGACCGCTATGGCTACACCTTC.